Presented here are 24 T cell receptor beta chains from one specimen sequenced in a study of shared clonotypes between healthy human individuals. Here immunoSEQ multiplex PCR was the method, and the copy in TCRdb shows in-frame clones only, minus some. The sample records around 620,000 clones, approximately 96% being singletons. The naive CD8 population came from CD45RO-negative cells selected for CCR7, without terminally differentiated effector memory CD45RA+ cells. Sequenced material: naive CD8+ T cells sorted from blood. The source is a woman aged 25 to 39 in good health.

The chain links TRBV15 to TRBJ2-1; the match to TRBD2 covers 13 bases. V trimming: 3 bases; J trimming: 6 bases; junction bases outside the gene matches: 5. The germline gives CDR1 LNHNV, CDR2 YYDKDF (reference sequence). The CDR3 has 16 amino acids. CDR3 loop: CATSSGLAGVGNEQFF. In DNA, the CDR3 is TGTGCCACCAGCAGCGGACTAGCGGGAGTAGGCAATGAGCAGTTCTTC.

V is TRBV10-3 and J is TRBJ2-5; TRBD2 agrees at 10 bases. The better agreement between TRBJ2-7 and the DNA end casts doubt on the J call. Germline values: CDR1 ENHRY, CDR2 SYGVKD. CDR3 size: 16 residues. In nucleotides, the CDR3 is TGTGCCATCAGTGAGCCTAGCGGGAGCGATTCCTACGAGCAGTACTTC. It encodes CAISEPSGSDSYEQYF.

This chain links TRBV19 with TRBJ1-5, with TRBD1 identical over 7 bases. The germline V gene encodes CDR1 LNHDA and CDR2 SQIVND (reference sequence). This CDR3 is built from 17 residues. V lost 6 bases and J lost 3; bases outside the gene matches: 14. This CDR3 is CASSRTGRLSPNQPQHF. DNA for the CDR3: TGTGCCAGTAGCCGGACAGGCAGATTGAGCCCCAATCAGCCCCAGCATTTT.

The chain employs TRBV21-1 and TRBJ2-2; TRBD2, the D gene given by the table, was not confirmed from the DNA. TRBV21-1 has pseudogene status. This CDR3 spans 13 amino acids. In DNA form, the CDR3 reads TGTGCCAGGCGCCCGGGAGACACCGGGGAGCTGTTTTTT. This codes for CARRPGDTGELFF.

The chain employs TRBV28 and TRBJ1-1, with D perhaps matching TRBD1 (5 bases). CDR3 length: 16 amino acids. V dropped 2 bases and J dropped 1 base, with 14 bases sitting between them. Germline CDR1 is MDHEN and CDR2 is SYDVKM. This chain's CDR3 is CASSLVAAGSNTEAFF. CDR3 nucleotides: TGTGCCAGCAGTTTAGTTGCGGCAGGGTCGAACACTGAAGCTTTCTTT.

The rearrangement joins TRBV13 to TRBJ1-5, with D perhaps TRBD1 (5 bases). This CDR3 comprises 14 residues. Trimming took off 2 bases at V and 6 bases at J, with 11 bases between the two ends. Germline CDR1 is PRHDT and CDR2 is FYEKMQ (reference sequence). The CDR3 bases are TGTGCCAGCAGCTTACGGGGGGTCGGTCAGCCCCAGCATTTT. Residues: CASSLRGVGQPQHF.

The chain is built from TRBV29-1 and TRBJ2-5, with TRBD2 matching over 7 bases. The CDR3 has 15 residues. With 7 bases clipped from V and 1 base from J, the junction kept 12 bases outside the gene matches. Germline values: CDR1 SQVTM, CDR2 ANQGSEA. CDR3 sequence reads: CSAPMGGSPQETQYF. CDR3 bases: TGCAGCGCACCTATGGGCGGGAGCCCCCAAGAGACCCAGTACTTC.

The V gene is TRBV7-9, the J gene TRBJ2-7, with D unclear. Germline CDR1 and CDR2: SEHNR and FQNEAQ (reference sequence). The V and J ends lost 5 bases and 3 bases respectively, with 8 bases between them. The CDR3 sequence is 12 residues long. CDR3: CASSRDGYEQYF. DNA of the CDR3: TGTGCCAGCAGCCGAGACGGCTACGAGCAGTACTTC.

This clone was seen once. V usage is TRBV7-2 and J usage is TRBJ2-7, with D uncertain. The length of the CDR3 is 16 residues. V was pared by 0 bases and J by 2 bases, with 14 bases between. The germline V gene has CDR1 SGHTA and CDR2 FQGNSA. CDR3 bases: TGTGCCAGCAGCTTAGCGCGTGATGCTGCCCCCTACGAGCAGTACTTC. It translates to CASSLARDAAPYEQYF. The whole variable domain, filled in from reference TRBV7-2 and TRBJ2-7, reads GAGVSQSPSNKVTEKGKDVELRCDPISGHTALYWYRQSLGQGLEFLIYFQGNSAPDKSGLPSDRFSAERTGGSVSTLTIQRTQQEDSAVYLCASSLARDAAPYEQYFGPGTRLTVT.

The chain couples TRBV5-6 to TRBJ1-6, with TRBD1 as a possible D gene (6 bases). Germline CDR1 reads SGHDT; CDR2 reads YYEEEE. The length of the CDR3 is 14 residues. V shed 0 bases and J shed 10 bases, with 11 bases lying between them. The CDR3: CASSLGTVASPLHF. CDR3 bases: TGTGCCAGCAGCTTGGGGACAGTGGCCTCACCCCTCCACTTT.

The rearrangement uses TRBV30 and TRBJ2-7, with 13 bases aligning to TRBD2. V lost 5 bases to trimming and J lost 1 base; unmatched junction nucleotides: 5. Germline lookup yields CDR1 GTSNPN and CDR2 SVGIG (reference sequence). The CDR3 contains 15 residues. CDR3 sequence reads: CAWFGTSGKSYEQYF. CDR3 in DNA: TGTGCCTGGTTCGGGACTAGCGGGAAATCCTACGAGCAGTACTTC.

The chain uses TRBV2 and TRBJ2-1; D is undetermined. Germline V gives CDR1 SNHLY, CDR2 FYNNEI. The V end was cut by 7 bases, the J end by 10 bases, with 8 bases between. The CDR3 extends over 10 amino acids. CDR3 sequence (DNA): TGTGCCAGCAAGTTAGACGAGCAGTTCTTC. Its protein product is CASKLDEQFF. Full variable domain (remainder filled in from reference TRBV2 and TRBJ2-1): EPEVTQTPSHQVTQMGQEVILRCVPISNHLYFYWYRQILGQKVEFLVSFYNNEISEKSEIFDDQFSVERPDGSNFTLKIRSTKLEDSAMYFCASKLDEQFFGPGTRLTVL.

This chain connects TRBV9 to TRBJ1-3, with D maybe TRBD1 (5 bases). The CDR3 is made up of 14 amino acids. Trimming removed 0 bases from V and 4 bases from J, with 8 bases in between. Germline loops: CDR1 SGDLS, CDR2 YYNGEE. CDR3 region: CASSVAAGGNTIYF. The CDR3, as DNA: TGTGCCAGCAGCGTAGCGGCAGGGGGAAACACCATATATTTT.

V and J are TRBV25-1 and TRBJ2-1; D is ambiguous. The ends were cut back, 8 bases at V and 2 bases at J, with 4 bases in the middle. CDR3 length: 11 amino acids. In germline, CDR1 is MGHDK, CDR2 SYGVNS. CDR3 protein: CASQTYNEQFF. Here the CDR3 DNA reads TGTGCCAGCCAGACCTACAATGAGCAGTTCTTC.

V gene TRBV6-5 combines with J gene TRBJ2-1; D ambiguous. The CDR3 runs 11 residues. V was clipped by 6 bases and J by 10 bases, with 10 bases between them. CDR1 and CDR2 from the germline V gene are MNHEY and SVGAGI. CDR3 amino acids: CASRGGWEQFF. CDR3 sequence (DNA): TGTGCCAGCAGGGGTGGGTGGGAGCAGTTCTTC.

The chain is built from TRBV27 and TRBJ1-2; 7 bases map to TRBD1. CDR3 length: 15 amino acids. After removal of 8 bases from V and 6 bases from J, the junction contained 15 bases not matched to a gene. Germline V gene lookup returns CDR1 MNHEY and CDR2 SMNVEV (reference sequence). The CDR3 loop reads CASGGSLTGWDGYTF. The DNA of the CDR3 is TGTGCCAGCGGGGGGTCCTTGACAGGGTGGGATGGCTACACCTTC.

J is TRBJ2-7 and V is TRBV27, with 8 bases identical to TRBD2. V gave up 8 bases and J gave up 6 bases; unmatched junction bases: 15. This CDR3 spans 15 amino acids. Germline V CDR1 and CDR2: MNHEY, SMNVEV (reference sequence). The CDR3: CASQTRGVAGSEQYF. The CDR3 DNA reads as TGTGCCAGCCAAACCCGGGGGGTAGCGGGGAGCGAGCAGTACTTC.

J is TRBJ2-7 and V is TRBV4-1, with 7 positions matching TRBD2. The CDR3 sequence is 17 residues long. Unmatched junction bases numbered 9, after V lost 0 bases and J lost 1 base. From germline, CDR1 is MGHRA and CDR2 YSYEKL. The CDR3 region is CASSQDRSPGGSYEQYF. CDR3 coding DNA: TGCGCCAGCAGCCAAGATCGTAGCCCCGGGGGGTCCTACGAGCAGTACTTC.

The rearrangement joins TRBV2 to TRBJ2-7, with unresolved D. The V gene lost 3 bases and the J gene lost 2 bases, with 14 bases spanning the gap. This CDR3 is built from 15 residues. The germline V gene encodes CDR1 SNHLY and CDR2 FYNNEI. CDR3 sequence reads: CASSDPIAGTYEQYF. The CDR3 region has the DNA TGTGCCAGCAGTGATCCGATAGCAGGCACCTACGAGCAGTACTTC. Full variable domain (outside the CDR3, taken from reference TRBV2 and TRBJ2-7): EPEVTQTPSHQVTQMGQEVILRCVPISNHLYFYWYRQILGQKVEFLVSFYNNEISEKSEIFDDQFSVERPDGSNFTLKIRSTKLEDSAMYFCASSDPIAGTYEQYFGPGTRLTVT.

This chain links TRBV6-1 with TRBJ2-1; TRBD2 aligns across 8 bases. Trimming cost V 4 bases and J 3 bases; bases outside gene matches: 5. This CDR3 is built from 15 residues. The germline CDR1 and CDR2 sequences are MNHNS and SASEGT. The chain's CDR3 is CASSVEGLDYNEQFF. Written as DNA, the CDR3 is TGTGCCAGCAGTGTAGAGGGACTAGACTACAATGAGCAGTTCTTC.

The rearrangement uses TRBV27 and TRBJ1-6; TRBD1 aligns across 9 bases. This CDR3 has 14 amino acids. J gave up 6 bases and V 6 bases, and 3 bases lay outside the gene matches. In germline, CDR1 is MNHEY, CDR2 SMNVEV (reference sequence). In DNA, the CDR3 is TGTGCCAGCAGGATACAGGGGGCTAATTCACCCCTCCACTTT. It encodes CASRIQGANSPLHF.

The chain employs TRBV18 and TRBJ1-5; D ambiguous. The germline gives CDR1 KGHSH, CDR2 LQKENI. The CDR3 is made up of 16 amino acids. V lost 1 base to trimming and J lost 4 bases, with 14 bases between them. In nucleotides, the CDR3 is TGTGCCAGCTCACCACGGTCAGGACGGCCAAATCAGCCCCAGCATTTT. Its translation: CASSPRSGRPNQPQHF.

The V call is TRBV5-6, the J call TRBJ2-7; tentatively, D is TRBD2 (6 bases). The germline V gene encodes CDR1 SGHDT and CDR2 YYEEEE. The CDR3 has 12 residues. With 4 bases removed from V and 3 bases from J, the gap between germline ends came to 8 bases. The CDR3 coding sequence is TGTGCCAGCAGCCCGGGGGACTACGAGCAGTACTTC. The encoded protein is CASSPGDYEQYF.

The chain has TRBV4-1 and TRBJ1-2, with 8 bases that match TRBD1. CDR3 length: 16 residues. Germline loops: CDR1 MGHRA, CDR2 YSYEKL. Trimming removed 3 bases from V and 4 bases from J; junction bases left unmatched: 10. CDR3 sequence: CASSQDRDPIVYGYTF. The CDR3 DNA sequence: TGCGCCAGCAGCCAGGACAGGGATCCAATCGTCTATGGCTACACCTTC.